This record looks at one T cell receptor (beta chain) sequence and its context. TCRdb's copy holds only in-frame clones and misses some; the assay was immunoSEQ multiplex PCR. The profile covers 250,000 or so clones, with over 80% appearing a single time and over 4.5% taken by the ten largest. These data are taken from a study of blood T cell repertoires in COVID-19. The ends were cut back, 0 bases at V and 4 bases at J, with 9 bases in the middle. Germline V gene data show CDR1 as ENHRY and CDR2 as SYGVKD. The CDR3 has 14 residues. The sequence came from a human donor in a cohort sampled during active COVID-19. Specimen: peripheral blood. The chain uses TRBV10-3 and TRBJ1-2; no clear D gene. CDR3: CAISESMRAYGYTF. CDR3 bases: TGTGCCATCAGTGAGTCGATGAGGGCCTATGGCTACACCTTC.